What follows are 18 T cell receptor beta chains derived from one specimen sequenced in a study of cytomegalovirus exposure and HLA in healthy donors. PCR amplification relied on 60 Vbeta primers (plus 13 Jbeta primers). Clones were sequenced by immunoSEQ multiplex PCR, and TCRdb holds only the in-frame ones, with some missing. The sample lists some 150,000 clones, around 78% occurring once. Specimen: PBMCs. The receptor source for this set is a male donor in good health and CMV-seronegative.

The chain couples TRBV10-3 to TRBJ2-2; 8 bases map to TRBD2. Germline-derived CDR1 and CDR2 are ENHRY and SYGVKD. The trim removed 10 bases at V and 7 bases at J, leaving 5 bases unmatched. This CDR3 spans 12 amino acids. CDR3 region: CASGGQVGELFF. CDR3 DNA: TGTGCCAGCGGGGGGCAGGTCGGGGAGCTGTTTTTT.

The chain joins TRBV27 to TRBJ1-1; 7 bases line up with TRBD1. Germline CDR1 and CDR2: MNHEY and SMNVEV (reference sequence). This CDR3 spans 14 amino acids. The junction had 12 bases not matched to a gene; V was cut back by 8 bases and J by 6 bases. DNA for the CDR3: TGTGCCAGCCGACCGGGACAGAGATTATCTGAAGCTTTCTTT. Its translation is CASRPGQRLSEAFF.

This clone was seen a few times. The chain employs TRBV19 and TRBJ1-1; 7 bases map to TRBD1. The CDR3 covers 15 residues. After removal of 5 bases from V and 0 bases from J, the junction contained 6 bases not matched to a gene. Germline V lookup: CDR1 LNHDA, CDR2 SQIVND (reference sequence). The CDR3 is CASSEQGLMNTEAFF. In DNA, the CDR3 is TGTGCCAGTAGTGAACAGGGGTTAATGAACACTGAAGCTTTCTTT.

CDR3 in DNA: TGTGCCAGCAGCTTGTCAGTCTCCCGGGACTATGGCTACACCTTC. The encoded protein is CASSLSVSRDYGYTF. The V gene is TRBV5-4, the J gene TRBJ1-2; no definite D call. CDR1 is SGHNT, CDR2 YYREEE, per germline (reference sequence). Deletions cut 1 base from V and 3 bases from J, with 13 bases between. The CDR3 runs 15 residues.

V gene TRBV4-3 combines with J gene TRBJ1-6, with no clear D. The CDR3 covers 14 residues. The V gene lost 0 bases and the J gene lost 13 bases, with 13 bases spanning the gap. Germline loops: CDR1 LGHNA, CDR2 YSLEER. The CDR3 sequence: CASSQESVSMPLHF. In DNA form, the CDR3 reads TGCGCCAGCAGCCAAGAGAGCGTGTCCATGCCCCTCCACTTT.

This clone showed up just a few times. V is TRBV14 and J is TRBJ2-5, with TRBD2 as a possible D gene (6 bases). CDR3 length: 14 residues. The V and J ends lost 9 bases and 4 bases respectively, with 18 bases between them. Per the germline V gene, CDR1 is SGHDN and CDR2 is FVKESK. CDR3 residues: CASSGGSWIETQYF. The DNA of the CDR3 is TGTGCCAGTTCCGGGGGTAGTTGGATAGAGACCCAGTACTTC.

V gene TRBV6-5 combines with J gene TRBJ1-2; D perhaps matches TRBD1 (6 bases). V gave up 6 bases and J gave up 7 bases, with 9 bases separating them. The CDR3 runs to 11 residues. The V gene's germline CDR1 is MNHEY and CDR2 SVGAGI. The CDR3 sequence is CASRQGGGYTF. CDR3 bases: TGTGCCAGCAGACAGGGCGGTGGCTACACCTTC.

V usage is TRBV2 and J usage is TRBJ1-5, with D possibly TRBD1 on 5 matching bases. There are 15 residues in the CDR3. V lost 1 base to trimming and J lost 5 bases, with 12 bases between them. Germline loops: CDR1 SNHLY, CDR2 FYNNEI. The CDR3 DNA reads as TGTGCCAGCAGTGAAGGGTCAGGGCCCCATCAGCCCCAGCATTTT. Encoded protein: CASSEGSGPHQPQHF.

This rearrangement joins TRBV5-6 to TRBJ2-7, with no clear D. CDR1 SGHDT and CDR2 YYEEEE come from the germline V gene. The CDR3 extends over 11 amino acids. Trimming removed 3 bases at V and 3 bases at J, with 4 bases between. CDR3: CASSSLYEQYF. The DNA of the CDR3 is TGTGCCAGCAGCTCCCTCTACGAGCAGTACTTC.

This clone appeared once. The CDR3, as DNA: TGTGCCAGCAGTTTAGGCGGAGTCGAGCAGTACTTC. This codes for CASSLGGVEQYF. This chain joins TRBV25-1 and TRBJ2-7; D is unresolved. The V gene's germline CDR1 is MGHDK and CDR2 SYGVNS. Between the trimmed V and J ends, which lost 5 bases and 6 bases, there was a span of 11 bases. The CDR3 contains 12 residues.

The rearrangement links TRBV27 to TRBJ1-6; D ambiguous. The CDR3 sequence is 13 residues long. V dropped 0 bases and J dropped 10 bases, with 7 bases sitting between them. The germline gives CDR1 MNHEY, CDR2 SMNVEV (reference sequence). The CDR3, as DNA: TGTGCCAGCAGTTTATCCAACAGATCACCCCTCCACTTT. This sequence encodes CASSLSNRSPLHF.

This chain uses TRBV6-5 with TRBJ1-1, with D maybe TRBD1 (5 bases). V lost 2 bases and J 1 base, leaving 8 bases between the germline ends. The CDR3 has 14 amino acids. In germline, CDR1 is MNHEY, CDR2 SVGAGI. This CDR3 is CASSYPGQNTEAFF. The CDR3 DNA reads TGTGCCAGCAGTTACCCCGGACAGAACACTGAAGCTTTCTTT.

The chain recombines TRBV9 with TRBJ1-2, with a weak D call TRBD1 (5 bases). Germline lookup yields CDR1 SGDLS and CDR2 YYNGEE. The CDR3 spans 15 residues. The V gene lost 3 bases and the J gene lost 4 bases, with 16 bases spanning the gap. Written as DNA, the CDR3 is TGTGCCAGCAGCGCCCCCAGGGAGGGAGGCTATGGCTACACCTTC. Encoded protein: CASSAPREGGYGYTF. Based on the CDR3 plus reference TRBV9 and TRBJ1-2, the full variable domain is DSGVTQTPKHLITATGQRVTLRCSPRSGDLSVYWYQQSLDQGLQFLIQYYNGEERAKGNILERFSAQQFPDLHSELNLSSLELGDSALYFCASSAPREGGYGYTFGSGTRLTVV.

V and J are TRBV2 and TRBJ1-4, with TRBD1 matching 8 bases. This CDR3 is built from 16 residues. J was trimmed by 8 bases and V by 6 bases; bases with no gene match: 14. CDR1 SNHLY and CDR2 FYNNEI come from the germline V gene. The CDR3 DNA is TGTGCCAGCAGCGCCCTATGGACAGGGCTTCTCGAAAAACTGTTTTTT. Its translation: CASSALWTGLLEKLFF.

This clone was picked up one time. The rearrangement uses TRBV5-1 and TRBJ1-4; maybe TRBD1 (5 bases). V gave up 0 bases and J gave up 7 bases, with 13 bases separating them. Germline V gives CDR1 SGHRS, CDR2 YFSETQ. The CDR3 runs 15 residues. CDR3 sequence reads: CASSLVGTYTEKLFF. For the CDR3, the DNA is TGCGCCAGCAGCTTGGTAGGGACTTATACTGAAAAACTGTTTTTT.

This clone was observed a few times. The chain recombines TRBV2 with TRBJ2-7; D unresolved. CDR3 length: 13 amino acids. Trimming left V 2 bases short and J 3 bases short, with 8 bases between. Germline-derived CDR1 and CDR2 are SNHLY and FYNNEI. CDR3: CASSESQYYEQYF. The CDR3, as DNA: TGTGCCAGCAGTGAAAGTCAGTACTACGAGCAGTACTTC.

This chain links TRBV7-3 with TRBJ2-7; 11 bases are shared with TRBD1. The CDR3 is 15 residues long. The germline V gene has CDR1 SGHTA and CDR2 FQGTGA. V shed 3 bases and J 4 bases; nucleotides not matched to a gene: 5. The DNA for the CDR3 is TGTGCCAGCAGCTTGTCCGGACAGGGGGCTTACGAGCAGTACTTC. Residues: CASSLSGQGAYEQYF.

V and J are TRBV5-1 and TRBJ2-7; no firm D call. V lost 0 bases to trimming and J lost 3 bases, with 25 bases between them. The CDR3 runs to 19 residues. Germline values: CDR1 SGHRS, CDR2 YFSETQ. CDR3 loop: CASSLADWLGSGTNYEQYF. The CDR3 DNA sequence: TGCGCCAGCAGCTTGGCCGATTGGTTGGGCAGTGGAACCAACTACGAGCAGTACTTC.